This T cell receptor (beta chain) was documented in a study of cytomegalovirus exposure and HLA in healthy donors. J was trimmed by 5 bases and V by 4 bases; bases with no gene match: 8. CDR3 length: 15 amino acids. Germline CDR1 and CDR2: SGHRS and YFSETQ. Study results and limitations: A previous analysis found most TCR beta V segments productive roughly 90% or roughly 30% of the time. There were several of the most significant clusters that appeared linked to common viral pathogens in a later analysis. In a later analysis, HLA-associated beta chains showed higher expansion and lower generation probabilities than comparable chains. Per published reports, the classifier diagnosed cytomegalovirus status with high specificity and sensitivity.

Use of 60 Vbeta and 13 Jbeta primers characterized the PCR. Method: immunoSEQ multiplex PCR; TCRdb's copy keeps in-frame clones and lacks some. The sample comprises about 150,000 clones, roughly 62% of which are singletons, and approximately 4.3% rests with the top ten. A remark on this clone: The antigen is undetermined.

This sequence joins TRBV5-1 and TRBJ2-5; 10 bases agree with TRBD2. The origin of this receptor is a man in his sixties in good health and CMV-seronegative. Input material: PBMCs. CDR3: CASSQAGGQGETQYF. The CDR3 DNA follows: TGCGCCAGCAGCCAAGCGGGAGGGCAGGGCGAGACCCAGTACTTC.